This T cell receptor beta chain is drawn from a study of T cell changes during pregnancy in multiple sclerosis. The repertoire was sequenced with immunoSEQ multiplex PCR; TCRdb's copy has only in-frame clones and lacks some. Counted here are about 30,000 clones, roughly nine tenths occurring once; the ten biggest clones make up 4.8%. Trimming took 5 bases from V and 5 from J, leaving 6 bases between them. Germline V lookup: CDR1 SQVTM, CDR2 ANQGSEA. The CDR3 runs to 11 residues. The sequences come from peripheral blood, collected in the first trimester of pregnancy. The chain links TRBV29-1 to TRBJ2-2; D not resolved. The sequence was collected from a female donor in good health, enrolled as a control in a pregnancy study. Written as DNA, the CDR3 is TGCAGCGTTTGGCGGACCGGGGAGCTGTTTTTT. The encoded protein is CSVWRTGELFF.